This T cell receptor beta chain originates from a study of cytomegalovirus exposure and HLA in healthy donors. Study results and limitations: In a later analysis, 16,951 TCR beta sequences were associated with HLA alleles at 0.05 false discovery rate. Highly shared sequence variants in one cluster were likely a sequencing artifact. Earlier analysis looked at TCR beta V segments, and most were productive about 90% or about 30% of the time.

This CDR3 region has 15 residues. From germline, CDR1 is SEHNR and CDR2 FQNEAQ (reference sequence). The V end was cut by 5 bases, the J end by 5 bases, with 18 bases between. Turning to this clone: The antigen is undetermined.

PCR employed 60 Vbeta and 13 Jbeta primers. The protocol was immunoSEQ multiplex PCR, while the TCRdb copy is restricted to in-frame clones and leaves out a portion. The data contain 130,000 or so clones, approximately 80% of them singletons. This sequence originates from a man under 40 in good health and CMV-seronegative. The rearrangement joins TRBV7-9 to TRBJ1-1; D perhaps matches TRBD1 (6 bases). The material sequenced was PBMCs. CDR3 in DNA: TGTGCCAGCAGCGCCGGGCAGGGGCCGGGGACTGAAGCTTTCTTT. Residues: CASSAGQGPGTEAFF.